The 30 T cell receptor beta chains given below trace back to one sample, sequenced in a study of T cells in Graves' hyperthyroidism and ophthalmopathy. Amplified regions were TCR beta CDR3 sequences from RNA transcripts. Researchers ran a first-round RT-PCR on the TCR CDR3 using the HTBI primer set. In TCRdb, the multiplex PCR reads were re-called with MiXCR into one record per CDR3 protein. Altogether fewer than 600,000 distinct CDR3 sequences are present, about 15% being singletons, with the ten largest covering less than 20%. Sequencing was carried out using blood. These receptors originate from a woman aged 18-35 years with Graves' hyperthyroidism.

The chain joins TRBV5-1 to TRBJ2-1, with D unresolved. This CDR3 is built from 16 residues. V was shortened by 0 bases and J by 0 bases, with 10 bases between the two germline ends. Germline CDR1 reads SGHRS; CDR2 reads YFSETQ. The CDR3 reads CASSLDVASSYNEQFF. The CDR3 region has the DNA TGCGCCAGCAGCTTGGATGTGGCGAGCTCCTACAATGAGCAGTTCTTC. Variable domain in full (rest from reference TRBV5-1 and TRBJ2-1): KAGVTQTPRYLIKTRGQQVTLSCSPISGHRSVSWYQQTPGQGLQFLFEYFSETQRNKGNFPGRFSGRQFSNSRSEMNVSTLELGDSALYLCASSLDVASSYNEQFFGPGTRLTVL.

The gene calls are TRBV6-2 or TRBV6-3 and TRBJ2-7; 13 nucleotides line up with TRBD2. This CDR3 is built from 17 residues. V shed 6 bases and J 2 bases; nucleotides not matched to a gene: 10. Per the germline V gene, CDR1 is MNHEY and CDR2 is SVGEGT. CDR3 nucleotide sequence: TGTGCCAGCAGCTTCGAATGGACTAGCGGGGGTACCTACGAGCAGTACGTC. This sequence encodes CASSFEWTSGGTYEQYV.

This chain links TRBV6-2 or TRBV6-3 with TRBJ2-7; 7 bases line up with TRBD2. The V gene's germline CDR1 is MNHEY and CDR2 SVGEGT. CDR3 size: 14 residues. The junction had 5 bases not matched to a gene; V was cut back by 2 bases and J by 4 bases. CDR3 amino acids: CASSYKGGRYEQYF. The CDR3 DNA is TGTGCCAGCAGTTACAAAGGCGGGAGATACGAGCAGTACTTC.

This clonotype was seen at least ten times. The rearrangement uses TRBV5-1 and TRBJ1-1; TRBD1 aligns across 9 bases. Germline assignment: CDR1 SGHRS and CDR2 YFSETQ. The CDR3 loop spans 15 amino acids. After removal of 0 bases from V and 4 bases from J, the junction contained 4 bases not matched to a gene. CDR3 DNA sequence: TGCGCCAGCAGCTTGGACAGGGGGCGCCTCACTGAAGCTTTCTTT. This encodes CASSLDRGRLTEAFF.

The chain couples TRBV7-2 to TRBJ2-1, with 12 bases that match TRBD2. CDR3 size: 16 residues. CDR1 is SGHTA and CDR2 is FQGNSA in the germline V gene. Germline trimming cut 3 bases from V and 4 bases from J; bases unmatched to any gene: 4. CDR3 residues: CASSFRLAGAYNEQFF. The CDR3 bases are TGTGCCAGCAGCTTTCGACTAGCGGGAGCTTACAATGAGCAGTTCTTC.

This chain links TRBV20-1 with TRBJ2-3, with 14 bases identical to TRBD2. CDR3 length: 16 amino acids. V trimming: 3 bases; J trimming: 4 bases; junction bases outside the gene matches: 6. Germline V CDR1 and CDR2: DFQATT, SNEGSKA (reference sequence). The CDR3: CSARTSGRARADTQYF. CDR3 DNA: TGCAGTGCTAGGACTAGCGGGAGGGCCCGGGCAGATACGCAGTATTTT.

This clonotype was seen repeatedly, ten times or more. The gene calls are TRBV18 and TRBJ2-3; D is unclear. This CDR3 is 14 amino acids long. V was clipped by 3 bases and J by 5 bases, with 12 bases between them. Germline V CDR1 and CDR2: KGHSH, LQKENI. This CDR3 is CASSPPLKGDTQYF. In DNA, the CDR3 is TGTGCCAGCTCACCGCCTTTAAAAGGAGATACGCAGTATTTT.

This clonotype was observed many times. In DNA form, the CDR3 reads TGTGCCAGTAGTATTCAGACAGTGAACACTGAAGCTTTCTTT. It yields the protein CASSIQTVNTEAFF. The rearrangement uses TRBV19 and TRBJ1-1; a possible D gene is TRBD1 (5 bases). Deletions cut 3 bases from V and 0 bases from J, with 8 bases between. This CDR3 has 14 residues. Germline values: CDR1 LNHDA, CDR2 SQIVND (reference sequence).

This clonotype was counted ten times or more. This chain uses TRBV30 with TRBJ1-2, with D perhaps TRBD1 (5 bases). The V and J ends lost 5 bases and 8 bases respectively, with 21 bases between them. Germline loops: CDR1 GTSNPN, CDR2 SVGIG (reference sequence). The CDR3 loop spans 14 amino acids. The DNA of the CDR3 is TGTGCCTGGGAGCCTGGGCAGGGTAGCGACGGCTACACCTTC. Translating gives CAWEPGQGSDGYTF.

This clonotype was counted between two and nine times. The chain links TRBV20-1 to TRBJ2-7; 8 positions match TRBD2. The CDR3 loop spans 15 amino acids. In germline, CDR1 is DFQATT, CDR2 SNEGSKA (reference sequence). J lost 0 bases, V lost 3 bases, and 7 bases had no gene match. This chain's CDR3 is CSASDPGTSSYEQYF. DNA for the CDR3: TGCAGTGCTAGTGACCCGGGGACTAGCTCCTACGAGCAGTACTTC.

This clonotype was picked up many times. The rearrangement joins TRBV20-1 to TRBJ2-1; D is undetermined. The CDR3 is 14 residues long. Germline V gene sequence: CDR1 DFQATT, CDR2 SNEGSKA (reference sequence). V was cut by 2 bases and J by 8 bases, with 16 bases left in between. The CDR3 DNA reads TGCAGTGCTAGATCACCACCCGGCCGCCATGAGCAGTTCTTC. This encodes CSARSPPGRHEQFF.

In its sample, this clonotype was seen a few times. The rearrangement links TRBV5-1 to TRBJ2-1; D is unresolved. This CDR3 contains 17 residues. V was shortened by 1 base and J by 1 base, with 15 bases between the two germline ends. Looked up from germline, CDR1 is SGHRS and CDR2 is YFSETQ. The CDR3 DNA reads TGCGCCAGCAGCTTGCGGGCTGCCCTCCAATCCTACAATGAGCAGTTCTTC. Its protein is CASSLRAALQSYNEQFF. The whole variable domain, filled in from reference TRBV5-1 and TRBJ2-1, reads KAGVTQTPRYLIKTRGQQVTLSCSPISGHRSVSWYQQTPGQGLQFLFEYFSETQRNKGNFPGRFSGRQFSNSRSEMNVSTLELGDSALYLCASSLRAALQSYNEQFFGPGTRLTVL.

This clonotype was counted a few times. The chain joins TRBV19 to TRBJ2-5; 9 bases align to TRBD2. Germline V lookup: CDR1 LNHDA, CDR2 SQIVND (reference sequence). V lost 4 bases, J lost 4 bases, and 10 bases stayed unmatched. This CDR3 is built from 16 residues. The CDR3 region is CASSNWGGRARETQYF. DNA for the CDR3: TGTGCCAGTAGTAATTGGGGCGGGAGGGCCCGAGAGACCCAGTACTTC.

V usage is TRBV20-1 and J usage is TRBJ2-7, with D perhaps matching TRBD2 (6 bases). Germline CDR1 DFQATT, CDR2 SNEGSKA (reference sequence). CDR3 length: 13 amino acids. V shed 6 bases and J shed 2 bases, with 14 bases lying between them. The CDR3 DNA reads as TGCAGTGCAAATAGGGAGGCGGCCTACGAGCAGTACTTC. It is translated as CSANREAAYEQYF.

This clonotype was seen a few times. The rearrangement links TRBV27 to TRBJ1-2; 7 bases line up with TRBD1. The V gene's germline CDR1 is MNHEY and CDR2 SMNVEV (reference sequence). Trimming took 0 bases from V and 2 from J; bases not matched to a gene: 12. This CDR3 has 18 amino acids. CDR3 nucleotide sequence: TGTGCCAGCAGTTTATCTCTAAGGGGAACAGGGGAAAACTATGGCTACACCTTC. Its protein is CASSLSLRGTGENYGYTF.

V and J are TRBV5-1 and TRBJ2-1; D assignment may be TRBD1 or TRBD2 (5 bases each). Between the trimmed V and J ends, which lost 3 bases and 0 bases, there was a span of 13 bases. The CDR3 loop spans 16 amino acids. Germline CDR1 and CDR2: SGHRS and YFSETQ. CDR3 in DNA: TGCGCCAGCAGCTCCGATGGGGGTAGCTCCTACAATGAGCAGTTCTTC. Its translation: CASSSDGGSSYNEQFF.

At least ten counts were recorded for this clonotype. V is TRBV20-1 and J is TRBJ2-3; D is unclear. The V end lost 6 bases, the J end lost 1 base, and 14 bases lay between the germline ends. The germline V gene has CDR1 DFQATT and CDR2 SNEGSKA (reference sequence). The CDR3 consists of 14 residues. Written as DNA, the CDR3 is TGCAGTGCCCCTGACTCGGCGGGCACAGATACGCAGTATTTT. This sequence encodes CSAPDSAGTDTQYF.

This clonotype was recorded at least ten times. This chain joins TRBV11-2 and TRBJ2-1, with 7 bases identical to TRBD2. Per the germline V gene, CDR1 is SGHAT and CDR2 is FQNNGV. CDR3 length: 15 amino acids. V shed 5 bases, J shed 0 bases, and the junction held 4 bases outside the gene matches. The CDR3, as DNA: TGTGCCAGCAGCCGTCTAGCGGACTCCTACAATGAGCAGTTCTTC. This gives the protein CASSRLADSYNEQFF.

The chain employs TRBV20-1 and TRBJ1-2, with a possible D match to TRBD1 (5 bases). This CDR3 has 13 amino acids. The germline V and J ends were trimmed by 6 bases and 5 bases, with 16 bases remaining between them. The germline V gene has CDR1 DFQATT and CDR2 SNEGSKA (reference sequence). Written as DNA, the CDR3 is TGCAGTGCCAGCGGGGGGTCCCTTTATGGCTACACCTTC. It is translated as CSASGGSLYGYTF.

This clonotype was detected ten times or more. The chain recombines TRBV20-1 with TRBJ2-1; D not resolved. Germline assignment: CDR1 DFQATT and CDR2 SNEGSKA (reference sequence). The germline V and J ends were trimmed by 7 bases and 7 bases, with 11 bases remaining between them. The CDR3 has 11 residues. Here the CDR3 reads CSVTSWNEQFF. The CDR3 DNA follows: TGCAGTGTTACCAGCTGGAATGAGCAGTTCTTC.

This clonotype has just a few counts. J is TRBJ2-5 and V is TRBV7-2, with a tentative D call TRBD2 (5 bases). The CDR3 runs to 14 residues. Germline loops: CDR1 SGHTA, CDR2 FQGNSA. V was pared by 0 bases and J by 3 bases, with 8 bases between. CDR3 residues: CASSLASVKETQYF. The CDR3 nucleotides are TGTGCCAGCAGCTTAGCTAGCGTAAAAGAGACCCAGTACTTC.

This clonotype was recorded at least ten times. The chain recombines TRBV7-3 with TRBJ1-2; D not certain. CDR1 is SGHTA and CDR2 is FQGTGA in the germline V gene. V lost 1 base and J 3 bases, leaving 12 bases between the germline ends. The CDR3 consists of 15 residues. The DNA for the CDR3 is TGTGCCAGCAGCTTAATTGGTTCCAGCGACTATGGCTACACCTTC. The encoded protein is CASSLIGSSDYGYTF.

This clonotype was recorded at least ten times. This chain joins TRBV7-9 and TRBJ2-7, with D maybe TRBD1 (6 bases). In germline, CDR1 is SEHNR, CDR2 FQNEAQ (reference sequence). This CDR3 contains 14 residues. Between the trimmed V and J ends, which lost 5 bases and 2 bases, there was a span of 13 bases. CDR3 loop: CASSSSGQAYEQYF. The CDR3 DNA reads TGTGCCAGCAGCAGCTCGGGACAAGCCTACGAGCAGTACTTC.

This clonotype was found many times. J is TRBJ1-5 and V is TRBV7-9, with D unresolved. This CDR3 region has 15 residues. V lost 1 base and J lost 2, with 9 bases in between. Germline loops: CDR1 SEHNR, CDR2 FQNEAQ (reference sequence). This chain's CDR3 is CASSLGEAGNQPQHF. The CDR3 nucleotides are TGTGCCAGCAGCTTAGGTGAAGCGGGCAATCAGCCCCAGCATTTT. Full variable domain (rest looked up from reference TRBV7-9 and TRBJ1-5): DTGVSQNPRHKITKRGQNVTFRCDPISEHNRLYWYRQTLGQGPEFLTYFQNEAQLEKSRLLSDRFSAERPKGSFSTLEIQRTEQGDSAMYLCASSLGEAGNQPQHFGDGTRLSIL.

There are a few counts of this clonotype. J is TRBJ2-5 and V is TRBV6-1, with TRBD1 as a possible D gene (6 bases). The length of the CDR3 is 15 residues. V was trimmed by 9 bases and J by 2 bases, leaving 19 bases between them. Germline CDR1 is MNHNS and CDR2 is SASEGT. The CDR3 sequence is CASGASPGDQETQYF. Here the CDR3 DNA reads TGTGCCAGTGGCGCTTCCCCAGGGGATCAAGAGACCCAGTACTTC.

This clonotype was seen at least ten times. At one end, the junction sequence differs from germline, possibly due to a read error. The gene calls are TRBV3-1 and TRBJ1-2; possibly TRBD1 for D (5 bases). The CDR3 has 16 residues. CDR1 and CDR2 from the germline V gene are LGHDT and YNNKEL (reference sequence). CDR3 in amino acids: CASSEEETRGNYGYTF. As DNA, the CDR3 is TGTGCCAGCAGCGAAGAAGAAACTAGGGGAAACTATGGCTACACCTTC. Looking up the rest from reference TRBV3-1 and TRBJ1-2 gives the full variable domain: DTAVSQTPKYLVTQMGNDKSIKCEQNLGHDTMYWYKQDSKKFLKIMFSYNNKELIINETVPNRFSPKSPDKAHLNLHINSLELGDSAVYFCASSEEETRGNYGYTFGSGTRLTVV.

This clonotype was detected ten times or more. The genes are TRBV7-2 and TRBJ2-1, with TRBD2 matching over 12 bases. The CDR3 consists of 14 residues. Germline CDR1 is SGHTA and CDR2 is FQGNSA. Trimming cost V 11 bases and J 7 bases; bases outside gene matches: 9. CDR3 DNA: TGTGCCTCCCAGACTAGCGGGAGCTATAATGAGCAGTTCTTC. Translation gives CASQTSGSYNEQFF.

This clonotype was seen repeatedly, ten times or more. V is TRBV12-3 or TRBV12-4 and J is TRBJ2-5, with D perhaps matching TRBD2 (6 bases). This CDR3 is built from 18 residues. V was shortened by 5 bases and J by 7 bases, with 29 bases between the two germline ends. The DNA of the CDR3 is TGTGCCAGCAGTCCCCTGGGGCTAGCGTTACCCCAAGATGGGACCCAGTACTTC. It specifies CASSPLGLALPQDGTQYF.

The chain employs TRBV3-1 and TRBJ2-7, with D maybe TRBD1 (6 bases). Germline assignment: CDR1 LGHDT and CDR2 YNNKEL (reference sequence). The CDR3 sequence is 14 residues long. Trimming stripped 1 base from V and 5 bases from J, with 12 bases between. CDR3: CASSQAGALHEQYV. CDR3 sequence (DNA): TGTGCCAGCAGCCAAGCAGGGGCCCTCCACGAGCAGTACGTC.

This clonotype was recorded many times. The genes are TRBV12-3 or TRBV12-4 and TRBJ1-1, with a weak D call TRBD1 (6 bases). Trimming stripped 8 bases from V and 0 bases from J, with 10 bases between. CDR3 length: 13 residues. The CDR3, as DNA: TGTGCCAGCTATGGGGGCTTGAACACTGAAGCTTTCTTT. Amino acids: CASYGGLNTEAFF.